Listed below are T cell receptor beta chains from one sample, sequenced in a study of blood T cell repertoires in COVID-19. Measured with immunoSEQ multiplex PCR; TCRdb has only the in-frame clones, and not every one. The sample consists of about 160,000 clones, roughly 86% of them appearing once. Material for sequencing was peripheral blood. The receptors here all came from a woman aged 60-70 years who had recovered from COVID-19. CDR3s include the opening cysteine and the closing phenylalanine or tryptophan. D genes are given only for firm matches. Clone sizes are given selectively: once, few, many, or a class where the clone is expanded.

len	d_gene	v_gene	j_gene	abundance	CDR3nt	CDR3aa
21	-	TRBV1	TRBJ2-7	-	TGCACCAGCAGCCAAGATCAGGGGAAACCCGTCGGGACGAGGAGCTCCTACGAGCAGTACTTC	CTSSQDQGKPVGTRSSYEQYF
15	-	TRBV3-1/TRBV3-2	TRBJ2-7	-	TGTGCCAGCAGCCAGGCAGGGGCGAGCTCCTACGAGCAGTACTTC	CASSQAGASSYEQYF
14	TRBD1	TRBV19	TRBJ2-1	-	TGTGCCAGTAGTATAGGGACAGGGGGCTATGAGCAGTTCTTC	CASSIGTGGYEQFF
10	-	TRBV21-1	TRBJ1-4	-	TGTGCCAGCAACCAGGGCTTAGGTTTTTTT	CASNQGLGFF
15	TRBD1	TRBV5-1	TRBJ2-1	-	TGCGCCAGCAGCACCTGGACAGGGGGCCTTAATGAGCAGTTCTTC	CASSTWTGGLNEQFF
11	-	TRBV11-2	TRBJ2-1	few	TGTGCCAGCAGCTTACGAGGGGAGCAGTTCTTC	CASSLRGEQFF
17	-	TRBV21-1	TRBJ2-6	-	TGTGCCAGCAGCAAAAGTAGTGAGAGCTCTGGGGCCAACGTCCTGACTTTC	CASSKSSESSGANVLTF
13	-	TRBV19	TRBJ2-5	many	TGTGCCAGTAGCAAAGCGGACCAAGAGACCCAGTACTTC	CASSKADQETQYF
15	TRBD2	TRBV28	TRBJ2-5	-	TGTGCCAGCAGGGTTAGCGGGGGGGCCGAGGAGACCCAGTACTTC	CASRVSGGAEETQYF
17	-	TRBV5-1	TRBJ1-6	-	TGCGCCAGCAGCTTGGCCGGTAGGAGCTCCTATAATTCACCCCTCCACTTT	CASSLAGRSSYNSPLHF
16	-	TRBV3-1/TRBV3-2	TRBJ2-1	-	TGTGCCAGCAGCCAAGTCGCCCGGGGGAGCGCCAATGAGCAGTTCTTC	CASSQVARGSANEQFF
18	TRBD1	TRBV15	TRBJ1-5	-	TGTGCCACCAGCCCGGGACAGGGGGCCTGGGTGGGCAATCAGCCCCAGCATTTT	CATSPGQGAWVGNQPQHF
13	-	TRBV30	TRBJ2-5	once	TGTGCCCAGTCAGTGGGGGGCCAAGAGACCCAGTACTTC	CAQSVGGQETQYF
14	-	TRBV6-5	TRBJ1-1	-	TGTGCCAGCAGAACAAGGGGGGGGAGGACTGAAGCTTTCTTT	CASRTRGGRTEAFF
13	-	TRBV4-3	TRBJ2-7	few	TGCGCCAGCAGCCAAGATGTAGCCCGCGAGCAGTACTTC	CASSQDVAREQYF
15	TRBD2	TRBV6-5	TRBJ2-7	-	TGTGCCAGCAGTTACTCGAAAGGACTAGCAGGCGAGCAGTACTTC	CASSYSKGLAGEQYF
15	-	TRBV11-2	TRBJ2-7	-	TGTGCCAGCAGCTCCCCCGTTAAGACAGTATACGAGCAGTACTTC	CASSSPVKTVYEQYF
17	TRBD2	TRBV28	TRBJ2-3	-	TGTGCCAGCAGTTCCTGGACTAGCGGGGACACCACAGATACGCAGTATTTT	CASSSWTSGDTTDTQYF
18	-	TRBV1	TRBJ1-6	-	TGCACCAGCAGCCAAGTCCACGGGGGGGAAGGCTATAATTCACCCCTCCACTTT	CTSSQVHGGEGYNSPLHF
16	-	TRBV4-3	TRBJ2-5	-	TGCGCCAGCAGCCCGCCCCGCGGGGGCACCCAAGAGACCCAGTACTTC	CASSPPRGGTQETQYF
15	TRBD1	TRBV18	TRBJ1-4	-	TGTGCCAGCTCACCACTAACCGGGACAGATGAAAAACTGTTTTTT	CASSPLTGTDEKLFF
13	-	TRBV4-1	TRBJ1-2	once	TGCGCCAGCAGCCAAGCGGCAGGGAATGGCTACACCTTC	CASSQAAGNGYTF
15	TRBD2	TRBV28	TRBJ2-3	-	TGTGCCAGCAATACCGGGGGGGCAAGAACAGATACGCAGTATTTT	CASNTGGARTDTQYF
15	TRBD1	TRBV6-5	TRBJ2-7	-	TGTGCCAGCAGTTACTCGTGGGGACAGGCTGACGAGCAGTACTTC	CASSYSWGQADEQYF
15	-	TRBV5-1	TRBJ1-1	-	TGCGCCAGCAGCTTGGGCTCAGGCATGAACACTGAAGCTTTCTTT	CASSLGSGMNTEAFF
15	TRBD1	TRBV5-5	TRBJ1-5	few	TGTGCCAGCAGCCTCTGGGACAGGGGAGGTCAGCCCCAGCATTTT	CASSLWDRGGQPQHF
14	TRBD2	TRBV5-1	TRBJ2-1	-	TGCGCCAGCAGATATGGGGGGGACGGCAATGAGCAGTTCTTC	CASRYGGDGNEQFF
15	TRBD1	TRBV4-1	TRBJ2-7	-	TGCGCCAGCAGCCAGGGCCGGGACAGGCTCTACGAGCAGTACTTC	CASSQGRDRLYEQYF
13	TRBD1	TRBV7-3	TRBJ1-5	-	TGTGCCAGCAGTACAGGGGTGGATCAGCCCCAGCATTTT	CASSTGVDQPQHF
15	TRBD1	TRBV19	TRBJ2-7	-	TGTGCCAGTAGTAGGAGCCGCACAGGGGTTTCCGAGCAGTACTTC	CASSRSRTGVSEQYF
14	TRBD2	TRBV5-5	TRBJ2-5	-	TGTGCCAGCAATCAGCGGGGCGCCCCAGAGACCCAGTACTTC	CASNQRGAPETQYF
13	TRBD1	TRBV5-3	TRBJ2-7	-	TGTGCCAGAAGCTTAACAGGGGACAACGAGCAGTACTTC	CARSLTGDNEQYF
17	TRBD1	TRBV19	TRBJ1-3	few	TGTGCCAGTAGTACCTGGGACAGGCCGAGCTCTGGAAACACCATATATTTT	CASSTWDRPSSGNTIYF
15	-	TRBV5-1	TRBJ2-3	-	TGCGCCAGCAGCTTGGGTCAGGGGTGGACAGATACGCAGTATTTT	CASSLGQGWTDTQYF
12	TRBD2	TRBV30	TRBJ2-5	-	TGTGCCTGGGGGGGGACTAGAGAGACCCAGTACTTC	CAWGGTRETQYF
16	-	TRBV4-2	TRBJ1-6	few	TGTGCCAGCAGCCAAGAAGGGGGTACGGGTAATTCACCCCTCCACTTT	CASSQEGGTGNSPLHF
15	-	TRBV28	TRBJ2-7	-	TGTGCCAGCAGTTTAGATATCAGGGGCGGGTACGAGCAGTACTTC	CASSLDIRGGYEQYF
15	-	TRBV9	TRBJ1-5	-	TGTGCCAGCAGCTCCACAGGGAGTAGCAATCAGCCCCAGCATTTT	CASSSTGSSNQPQHF
14	-	TRBV7-2	TRBJ1-5	few	TGTGCCAGCAGCTTTGCCAGGAACAATCAGCCCCAGCATTTT	CASSFARNNQPQHF
16	TRBD2	TRBV19	TRBJ2-5	-	TGTGCCAGTAGTATAATTGAAGCGGGGGGGCAAGAGACCCAGTACTTC	CASSIIEAGGQETQYF
16	TRBD1	TRBV25-1	TRBJ2-3	once	TGTGCCAGCAGTGCCTTTCGGACAGGGGAAAAAGATACGCAGTATTTT	CASSAFRTGEKDTQYF
16	TRBD1	TRBV5-1	TRBJ2-1	-	TGCGCCAGCAGCTTGGCCGAGGGGGCCCCTTACAATGAGCAGTTCTTC	CASSLAEGAPYNEQFF
14	-	TRBV7-9	TRBJ2-1	-	TGTGCCAGCAGCCCTCACGAGGGTAACAATGAGCAGTTCTTC	CASSPHEGNNEQFF
16	TRBD1	TRBV7-9	TRBJ1-5	-	TGTGCCAGCAGCCAGGGGAGGGGACAGGGTGGTCAGCCCCAGCATTTT	CASSQGRGQGGQPQHF
14	TRBD1	TRBV2	TRBJ2-5	-	TGTGCCGCCAGGGGGACAGGGAGGGGAGAGACCCAGTACTTC	CAARGTGRGETQYF